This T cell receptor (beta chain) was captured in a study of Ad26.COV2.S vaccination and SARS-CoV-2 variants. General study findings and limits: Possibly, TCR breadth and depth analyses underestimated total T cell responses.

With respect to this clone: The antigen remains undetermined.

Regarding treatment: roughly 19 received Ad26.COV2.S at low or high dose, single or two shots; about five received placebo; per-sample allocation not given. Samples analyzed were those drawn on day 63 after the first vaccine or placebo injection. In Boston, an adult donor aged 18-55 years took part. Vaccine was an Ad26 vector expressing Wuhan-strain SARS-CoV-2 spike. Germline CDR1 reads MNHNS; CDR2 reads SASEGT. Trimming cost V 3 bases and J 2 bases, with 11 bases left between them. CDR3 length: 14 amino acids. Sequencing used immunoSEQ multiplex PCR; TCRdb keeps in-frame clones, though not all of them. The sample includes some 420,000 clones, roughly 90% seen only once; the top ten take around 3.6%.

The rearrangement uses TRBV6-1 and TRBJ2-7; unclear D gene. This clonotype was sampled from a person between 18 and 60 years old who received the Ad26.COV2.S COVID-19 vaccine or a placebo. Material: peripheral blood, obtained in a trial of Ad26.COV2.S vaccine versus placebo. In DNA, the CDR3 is TGTGCCAGCAGTGAGACTTACCCCGCCTACGAGCAGTACTTC. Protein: CASSETYPAYEQYF.